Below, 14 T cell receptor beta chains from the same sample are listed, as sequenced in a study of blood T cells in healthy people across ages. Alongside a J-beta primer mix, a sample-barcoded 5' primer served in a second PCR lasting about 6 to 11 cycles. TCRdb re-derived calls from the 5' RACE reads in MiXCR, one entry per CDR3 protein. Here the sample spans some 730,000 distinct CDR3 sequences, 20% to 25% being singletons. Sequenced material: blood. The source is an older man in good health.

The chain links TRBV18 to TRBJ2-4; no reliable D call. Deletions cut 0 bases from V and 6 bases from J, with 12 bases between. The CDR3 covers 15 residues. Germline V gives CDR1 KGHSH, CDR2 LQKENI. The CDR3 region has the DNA TGTGCCAGCTCACCACCTTCCCTCTCCGGAAACATTCAGTACTTC. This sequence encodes CASSPPSLSGNIQYF. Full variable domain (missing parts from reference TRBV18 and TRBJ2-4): NAGVMQNPRHLVRRRGQEARLRCSPMKGHSHVYWYRQLPEEGLKFMVYLQKENIIDESGMPKERFSAEFPKEGPSILRIQQVVRGDSAAYFCASSPPSLSGNIQYFGAGTRLSVL.

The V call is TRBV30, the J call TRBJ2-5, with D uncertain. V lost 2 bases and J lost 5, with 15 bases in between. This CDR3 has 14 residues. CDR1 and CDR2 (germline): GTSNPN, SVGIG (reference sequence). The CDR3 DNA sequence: TGTGCCTGGAGTAAGGGCTTAGCTCAGGAGACCCAGTACTTC. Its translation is CAWSKGLAQETQYF. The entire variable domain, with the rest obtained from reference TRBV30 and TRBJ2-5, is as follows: SQTIHQWPATLVQPVGSPLSLECTVEGTSNPNLYWYRQAAGRGLQLLFYSVGIGQISSEVPQNLSASRPQDRQFILSSKKLLLSDSGFYLCAWSKGLAQETQYFGPGTRLLVL.

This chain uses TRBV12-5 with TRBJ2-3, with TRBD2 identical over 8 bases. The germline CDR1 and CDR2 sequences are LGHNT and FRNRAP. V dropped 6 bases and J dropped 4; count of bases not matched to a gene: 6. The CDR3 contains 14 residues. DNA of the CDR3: TGTGCTAGTGGCTCAGCAGCGGGAGCAGATACGCAGTATTTT. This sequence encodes CASGSAAGADTQYF.

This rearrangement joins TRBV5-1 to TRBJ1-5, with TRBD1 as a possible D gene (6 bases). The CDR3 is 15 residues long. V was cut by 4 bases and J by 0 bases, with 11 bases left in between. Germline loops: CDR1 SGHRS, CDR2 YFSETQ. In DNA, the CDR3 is TGCGCCAGCAGCGAGGGGACAAATAGCAATCAGCCCCAGCATTTT. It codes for CASSEGTNSNQPQHF. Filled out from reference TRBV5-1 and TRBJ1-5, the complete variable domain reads KAGVTQTPRYLIKTRGQQVTLSCSPISGHRSVSWYQQTPGQGLQFLFEYFSETQRNKGNFPGRFSGRQFSNSRSEMNVSTLELGDSALYLCASSEGTNSNQPQHFGDGTRLSIL.

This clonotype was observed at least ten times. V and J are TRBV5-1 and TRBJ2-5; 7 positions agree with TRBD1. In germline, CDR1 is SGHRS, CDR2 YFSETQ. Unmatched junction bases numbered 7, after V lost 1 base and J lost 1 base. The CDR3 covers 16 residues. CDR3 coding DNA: TGCGCCAGCAGCTTGAGGCCGACAGGGATCCAAGAGACCCAGTACTTC. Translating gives CASSLRPTGIQETQYF.

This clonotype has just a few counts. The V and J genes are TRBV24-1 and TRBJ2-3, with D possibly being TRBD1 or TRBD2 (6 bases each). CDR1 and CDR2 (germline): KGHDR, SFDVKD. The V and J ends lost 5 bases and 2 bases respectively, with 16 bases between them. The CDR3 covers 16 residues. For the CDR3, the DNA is TGTGCCACCAGTGGAGGGGGGTCCCGCTACACAGATACGCAGTATTTT. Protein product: CATSGGGSRYTDTQYF.

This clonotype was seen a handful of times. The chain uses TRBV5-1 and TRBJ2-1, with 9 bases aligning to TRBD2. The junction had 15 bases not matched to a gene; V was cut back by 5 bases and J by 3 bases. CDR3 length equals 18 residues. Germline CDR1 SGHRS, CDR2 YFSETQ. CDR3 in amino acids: CASSLLAGLSGIYNEQFF. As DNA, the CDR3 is TGCGCCAGCAGTTTACTAGCGGGTCTATCGGGGATCTACAATGAGCAGTTCTTC.

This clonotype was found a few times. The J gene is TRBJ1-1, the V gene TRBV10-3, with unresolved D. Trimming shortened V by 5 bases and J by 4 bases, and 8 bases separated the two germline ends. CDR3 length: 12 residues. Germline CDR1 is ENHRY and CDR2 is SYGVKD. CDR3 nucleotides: TGTGCCATCAGTACACGAAGCACTGAAGCTTTCTTT. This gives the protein CAISTRSTEAFF.

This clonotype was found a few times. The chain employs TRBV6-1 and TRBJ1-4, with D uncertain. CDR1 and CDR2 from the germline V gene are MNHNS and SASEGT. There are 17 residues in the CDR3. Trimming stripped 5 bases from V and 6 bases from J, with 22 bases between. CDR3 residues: CASSLEAISPGDEKLFF. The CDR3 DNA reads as TGTGCCAGCAGTCTGGAAGCGATCTCCCCCGGGGATGAAAAACTGTTTTTT.

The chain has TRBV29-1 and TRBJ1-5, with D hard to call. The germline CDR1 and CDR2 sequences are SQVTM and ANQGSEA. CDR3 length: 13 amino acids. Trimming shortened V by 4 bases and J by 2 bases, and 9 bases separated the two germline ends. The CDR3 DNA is TGCAGCGTTGCCCCTAGGGGCAATCAGCCCCAGCATTTT. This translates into CSVAPRGNQPQHF.

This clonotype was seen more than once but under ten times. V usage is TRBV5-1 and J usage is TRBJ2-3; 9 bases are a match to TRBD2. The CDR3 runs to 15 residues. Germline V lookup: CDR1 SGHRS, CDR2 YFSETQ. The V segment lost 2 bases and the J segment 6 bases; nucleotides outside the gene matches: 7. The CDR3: CASSFGSAGGDTQYF. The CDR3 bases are TGCGCCAGCAGCTTTGGTTCCGCGGGAGGGGATACGCAGTATTTT.

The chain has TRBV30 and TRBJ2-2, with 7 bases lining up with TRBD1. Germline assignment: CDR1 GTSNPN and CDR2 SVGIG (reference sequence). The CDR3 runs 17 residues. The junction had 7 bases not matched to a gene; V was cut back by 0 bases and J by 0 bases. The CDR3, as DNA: TGTGCCTGGAGTGTGTTAGCAGGGGGTGCGAACACCGGGGAGCTGTTTTTT. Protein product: CAWSVLAGGANTGELFF.

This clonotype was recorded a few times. CDR3 loop: CASSLGYLDPKNIQYF. In DNA, the CDR3 is TGCGCCAGCAGCTTGGGATACCTTGACCCCAAAAACATTCAGTACTTC. V gene TRBV5-1 combines with J gene TRBJ2-4; D is unresolved. Germline-derived CDR1 and CDR2 are SGHRS and YFSETQ. CDR3 length: 16 residues. V lost 0 bases and J lost 2, with 12 bases in between.

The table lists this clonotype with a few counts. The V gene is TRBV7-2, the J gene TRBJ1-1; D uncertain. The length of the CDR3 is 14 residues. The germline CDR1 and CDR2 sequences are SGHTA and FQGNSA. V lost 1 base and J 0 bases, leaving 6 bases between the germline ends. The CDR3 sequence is CASSLVRMNTEAFF. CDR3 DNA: TGTGCCAGCAGCTTAGTCCGGATGAACACTGAAGCTTTCTTT.